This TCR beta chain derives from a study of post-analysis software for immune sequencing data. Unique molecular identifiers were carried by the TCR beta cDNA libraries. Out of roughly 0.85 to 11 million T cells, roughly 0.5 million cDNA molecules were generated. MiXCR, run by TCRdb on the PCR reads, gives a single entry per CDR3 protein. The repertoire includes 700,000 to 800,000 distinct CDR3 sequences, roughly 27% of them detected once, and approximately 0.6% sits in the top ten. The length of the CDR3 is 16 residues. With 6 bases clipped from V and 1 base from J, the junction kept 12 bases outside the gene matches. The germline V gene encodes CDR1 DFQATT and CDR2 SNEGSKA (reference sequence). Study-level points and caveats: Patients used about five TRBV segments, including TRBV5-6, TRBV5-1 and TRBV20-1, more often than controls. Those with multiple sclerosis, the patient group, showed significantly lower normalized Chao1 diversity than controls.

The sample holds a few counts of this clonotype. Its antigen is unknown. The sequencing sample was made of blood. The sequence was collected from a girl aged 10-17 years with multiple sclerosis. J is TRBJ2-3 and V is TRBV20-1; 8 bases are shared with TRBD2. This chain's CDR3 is CSAPLGGGPRTDTQYF. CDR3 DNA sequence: TGCAGTGCACCCCTCGGCGGGGGGCCACGCACAGATACGCAGTATTTT.